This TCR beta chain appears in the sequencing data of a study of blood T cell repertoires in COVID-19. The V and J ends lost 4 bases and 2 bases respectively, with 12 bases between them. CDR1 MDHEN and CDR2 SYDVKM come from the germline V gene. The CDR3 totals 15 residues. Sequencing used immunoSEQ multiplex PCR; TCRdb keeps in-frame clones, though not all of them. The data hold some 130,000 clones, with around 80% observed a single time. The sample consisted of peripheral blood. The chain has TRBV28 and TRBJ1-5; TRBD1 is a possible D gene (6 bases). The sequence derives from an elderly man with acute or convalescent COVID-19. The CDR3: CASSSVGAGNQPQHF. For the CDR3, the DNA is TGTGCCAGCAGTTCTGTGGGGGCAGGCAATCAGCCCCAGCATTTT.